Shown below are 2 T cell receptor beta chains from a single sample sequenced in a study of molecular identifiers for immune sequencing clone quantification. TCRdb recomputed calls from the PCR reads with MiXCR, one row per CDR3 protein. In the table there are about 640,000 distinct CDR3 sequences, 15% to 20% of which are singletons. The sample taken for sequencing was naive CD8+ T cells from blood, with Jurkat cell RNA spiked in. As to subset: FACS-sorted CD8+CD4-CCR7+CD45RA+ naive T cells. The receptors were sampled from a human donor in good health. Some libraries in this study had Jurkat cell RNA spiked in.

This clonotype was observed many times. This chain links TRBV5-6 with TRBJ2-7; D unclear. From germline, CDR1 is SGHDT and CDR2 YYEEEE. V lost 1 base, J lost 0 bases, and 5 bases lay in between. The CDR3 loop spans 13 amino acids. The CDR3 loop reads CASSLKSSYEQYF. Written as DNA, the CDR3 is TGTGCCAGCAGCTTGAAGAGCTCCTACGAGCAGTACTTC.

Only a few counts were recorded for this clonotype. The chain has TRBV30 and TRBJ1-4; D call uncertain. The V end lost 0 bases, the J end lost 0 bases, and 8 bases lay between the germline ends. The CDR3 contains 15 residues. Germline assignment: CDR1 GTSNPN and CDR2 SVGIG (reference sequence). The CDR3 sequence is CAWSVLRTTNEKLFF. The CDR3 nucleotides are TGTGCCTGGAGTGTACTCAGGACAACTAATGAAAAACTGTTTTTT.